The T cell receptor beta chain described here comes from a study of cytomegalovirus exposure and HLA in healthy donors. Both 60 Vbeta primers and 13 Jbeta primers went into the PCR. Data came from immunoSEQ multiplex PCR; TCRdb stores just in-frame clones and leaves some out. The table records approximately 120,000 clones, roughly 79% of them present only once. The CDR3 runs to 11 residues. Germline V lookup: CDR1 LNHDA, CDR2 SQIVND (reference sequence). As to this clone: The junction differs from germline at one of its ends, possibly a read error.

The J gene is TRBJ1-2, the V gene TRBV19; a possible D gene is TRBD1 (5 bases). This clonotype originated in a woman in her forties or fifties in good health and CMV-seropositive. Sequencing was performed on PBMCs. The DNA of the CDR3 is TGTGCCAGTAGATTGGGGGGGTCATTCGTCTTC. It encodes CASRLGGSFVF.